This T cell receptor (beta chain) was sequenced during a study of blood T cell repertoires in COVID-19. The overall study: COVID-19 samples from acute and convalescent phases originated in the United States, Italy and Spain.

This table comes from immunoSEQ multiplex PCR, and its TCRdb copy is limited to in-frame clones, with some not included. This table has 35,000 to 50,000 clones, around 83% appearing once. This clone was observed a single time. This CDR3 spans 15 amino acids. Germline V gene lookup returns CDR1 SGHTA and CDR2 FQGNSA. The J segment lost 4 bases and the V segment lost 5 bases, leaving 10 bases of the junction unmatched. This chain uses TRBV7-2 with TRBJ1-2; 7 bases fit TRBD1. The TCR was taken from an elderly woman with acute or convalescent COVID-19. The sequenced sample was peripheral blood. The CDR3 loop reads CASSPTGTLIYGYTF. The CDR3 DNA sequence: TGTGCCAGCAGCCCGACAGGGACGCTCATCTATGGCTACACCTTC.